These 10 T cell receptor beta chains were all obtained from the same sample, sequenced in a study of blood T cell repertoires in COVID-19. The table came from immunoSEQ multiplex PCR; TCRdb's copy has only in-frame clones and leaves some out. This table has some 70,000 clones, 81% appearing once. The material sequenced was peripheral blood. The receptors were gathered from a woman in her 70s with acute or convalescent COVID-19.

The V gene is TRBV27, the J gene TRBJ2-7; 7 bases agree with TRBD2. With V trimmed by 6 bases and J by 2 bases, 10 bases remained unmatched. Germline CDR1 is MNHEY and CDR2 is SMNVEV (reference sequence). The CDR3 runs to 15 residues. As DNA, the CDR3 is TGTGCCAGCAGCTTAAAGCGGGACCCCACCTACGAGCAGTACTTC. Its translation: CASSLKRDPTYEQYF.

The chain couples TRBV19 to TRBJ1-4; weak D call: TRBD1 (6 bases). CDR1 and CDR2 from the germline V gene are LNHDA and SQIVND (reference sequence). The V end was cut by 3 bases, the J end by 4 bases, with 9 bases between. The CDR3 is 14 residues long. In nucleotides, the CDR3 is TGTGCCAGTAGTATTACCAGGGGTAATGAAAAACTGTTTTTT. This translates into CASSITRGNEKLFF. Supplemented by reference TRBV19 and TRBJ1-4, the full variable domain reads DGGITQSPKYLFRKEGQNVTLSCEQNLNHDAMYWYRQDPGQGLRLIYYSQIVNDFQKGDIAEGYSVSREKKESFPLTVTSAQKNPTAFYLCASSITRGNEKLFFGSGTQLSVL.

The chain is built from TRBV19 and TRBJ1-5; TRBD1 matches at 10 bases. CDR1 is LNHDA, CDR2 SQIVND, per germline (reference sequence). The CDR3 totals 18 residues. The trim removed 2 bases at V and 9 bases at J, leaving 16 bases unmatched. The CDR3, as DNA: TGTGCCAGTAGTATATCGAGAGGCGGACAGGGGGAATTAGGGCCCCAGCATTTT. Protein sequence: CASSISRGGQGELGPQHF.

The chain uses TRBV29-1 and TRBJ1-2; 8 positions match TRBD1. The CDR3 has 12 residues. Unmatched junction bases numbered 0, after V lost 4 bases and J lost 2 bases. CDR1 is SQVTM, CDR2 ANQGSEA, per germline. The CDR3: CSVGQGNYGYTF. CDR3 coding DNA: TGCAGCGTTGGACAGGGGAACTATGGCTACACCTTC.

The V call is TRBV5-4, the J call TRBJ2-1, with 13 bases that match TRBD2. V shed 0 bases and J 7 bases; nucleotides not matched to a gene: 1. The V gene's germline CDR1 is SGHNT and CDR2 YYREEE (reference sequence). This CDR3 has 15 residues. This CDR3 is CASSLGTSGRNEQFF. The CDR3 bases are TGTGCCAGCAGCTTGGGGACTAGCGGGAGAAATGAGCAGTTCTTC.

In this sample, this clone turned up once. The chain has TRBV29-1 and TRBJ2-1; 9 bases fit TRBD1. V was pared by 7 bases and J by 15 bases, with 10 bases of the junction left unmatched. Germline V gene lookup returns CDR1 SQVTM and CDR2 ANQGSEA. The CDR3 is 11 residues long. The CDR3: CSELRDRVLFF. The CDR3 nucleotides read TGCAGCGAACTCCGGGACAGGGTCCTGTTCTTC.

The CDR3 DNA is TGTGCCAGGGGGGGAGTGGTGGAAAACACCGGGGAGCTGTTTTTT. This codes for CARGGVVENTGELFF. The chain uses TRBV27 and TRBJ2-2; D might be TRBD2 (6 bases). V was shortened by 9 bases and J by 2 bases, with 16 bases between the two germline ends. There are 15 residues in the CDR3. Per the germline V gene, CDR1 is MNHEY and CDR2 is SMNVEV (reference sequence).

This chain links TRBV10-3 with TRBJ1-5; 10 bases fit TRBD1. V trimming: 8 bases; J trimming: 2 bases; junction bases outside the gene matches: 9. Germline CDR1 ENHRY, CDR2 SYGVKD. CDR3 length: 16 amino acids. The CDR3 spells CAIGVGTGEGNQPQHF. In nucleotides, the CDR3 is TGTGCCATCGGGGTGGGGACAGGGGAGGGCAATCAGCCCCAGCATTTT.

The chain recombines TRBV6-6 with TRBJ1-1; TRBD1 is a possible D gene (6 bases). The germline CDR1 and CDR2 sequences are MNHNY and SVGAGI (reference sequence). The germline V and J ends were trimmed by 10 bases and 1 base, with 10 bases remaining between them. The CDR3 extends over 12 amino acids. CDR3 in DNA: TGTGCCACCAAGACAGGGAACACTGAAGCTTTCTTT. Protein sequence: CATKTGNTEAFF.

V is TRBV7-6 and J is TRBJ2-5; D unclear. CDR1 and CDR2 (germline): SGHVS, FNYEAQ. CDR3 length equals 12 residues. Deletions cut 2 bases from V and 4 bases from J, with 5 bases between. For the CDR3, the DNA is TGTGCCAGCAGCTTAAGGAGAGAGACCCAGTACTTC. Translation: CASSLRRETQYF.